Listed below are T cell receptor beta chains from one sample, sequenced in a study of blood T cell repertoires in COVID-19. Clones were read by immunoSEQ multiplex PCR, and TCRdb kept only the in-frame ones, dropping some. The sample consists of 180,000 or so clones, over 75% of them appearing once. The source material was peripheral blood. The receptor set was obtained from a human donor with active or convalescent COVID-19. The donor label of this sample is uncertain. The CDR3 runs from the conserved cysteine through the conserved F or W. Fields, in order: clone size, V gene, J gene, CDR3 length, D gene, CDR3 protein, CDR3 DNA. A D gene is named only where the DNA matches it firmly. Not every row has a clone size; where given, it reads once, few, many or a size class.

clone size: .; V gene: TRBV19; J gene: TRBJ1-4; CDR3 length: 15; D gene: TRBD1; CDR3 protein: CASSPQGGKNEKLFF; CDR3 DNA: TGTGCCAGTAGTCCTCAGGGGGGTAAAAATGAAAAACTGTTTTTT
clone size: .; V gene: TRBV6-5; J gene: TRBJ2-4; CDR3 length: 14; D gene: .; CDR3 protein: CASRPDRLKNIQYF; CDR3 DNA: TGTGCCAGCAGGCCCGACAGGTTAAAAAACATTCAGTACTTC
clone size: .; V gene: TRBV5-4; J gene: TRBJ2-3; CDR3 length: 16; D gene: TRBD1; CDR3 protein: CASSLAGQGSTDTQYF; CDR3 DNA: TGTGCCAGCAGCTTGGCCGGACAGGGTTCTACAGATACGCAGTATTTT
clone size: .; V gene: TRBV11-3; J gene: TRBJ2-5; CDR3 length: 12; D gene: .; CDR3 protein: CASSGPGETQYF; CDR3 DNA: TGTGCCAGCAGCGGGCCTGGAGAGACCCAGTACTTC
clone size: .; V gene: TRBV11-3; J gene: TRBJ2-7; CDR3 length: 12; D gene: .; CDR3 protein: CASSATGYEQYF; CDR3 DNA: TGTGCCAGCAGCGCAACCGGCTACGAGCAGTACTTC
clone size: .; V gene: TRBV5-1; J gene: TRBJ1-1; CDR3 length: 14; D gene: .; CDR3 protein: CASSFGQSNTEAFF; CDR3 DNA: TGCGCCAGCAGCTTTGGACAGTCTAACACTGAAGCTTTCTTT
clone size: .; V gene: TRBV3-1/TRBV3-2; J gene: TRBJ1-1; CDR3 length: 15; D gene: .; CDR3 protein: CASSQGWRQGTEAFF; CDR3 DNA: TGTGCCAGCAGCCAAGGTTGGCGGCAGGGGACTGAAGCTTTCTTT
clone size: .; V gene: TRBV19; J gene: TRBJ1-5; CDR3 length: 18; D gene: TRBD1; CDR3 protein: CASRPLRTNRGPGQPQHF; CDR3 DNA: TGTGCCAGTAGGCCCCTCCGGACAAACAGGGGGCCGGGACAGCCCCAGCATTTT
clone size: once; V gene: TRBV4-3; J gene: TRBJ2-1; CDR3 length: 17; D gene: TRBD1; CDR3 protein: CASSQDGARGISNEQFF; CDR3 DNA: TGCGCCAGCAGCCAAGATGGGGCCAGGGGGATCTCCAATGAGCAGTTCTTC
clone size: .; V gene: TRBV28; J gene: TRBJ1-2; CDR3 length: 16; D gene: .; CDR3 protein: CASTTQGLPERYGYTF; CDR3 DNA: TGTGCCAGCACCACCCAGGGTCTCCCTGAACGCTATGGCTACACCTTC
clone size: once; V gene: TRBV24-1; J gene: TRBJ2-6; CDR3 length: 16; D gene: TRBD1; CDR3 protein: CATSDTGGTGANVLTF; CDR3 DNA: TGTGCCACCAGTGATACAGGGGGGACTGGGGCCAACGTCCTGACTTTC
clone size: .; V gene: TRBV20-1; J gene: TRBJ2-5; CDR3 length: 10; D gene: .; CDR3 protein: CSAVQETQYF; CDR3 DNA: TGCAGTGCTGTACAAGAGACCCAGTACTTC
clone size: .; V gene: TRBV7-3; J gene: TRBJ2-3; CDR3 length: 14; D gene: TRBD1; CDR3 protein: CASSPDRGTDTQYF; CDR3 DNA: TGTGCCAGCAGCCCTGACAGGGGGACAGATACGCAGTATTTT
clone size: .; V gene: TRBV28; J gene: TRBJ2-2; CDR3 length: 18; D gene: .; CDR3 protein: CASSLLGVGTSNTGELFF; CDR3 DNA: TGTGCCAGCAGTTTACTTGGGGTTGGGACATCGAACACCGGGGAGCTGTTTTTT
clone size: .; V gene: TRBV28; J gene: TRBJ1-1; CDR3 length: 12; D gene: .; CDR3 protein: CASSPQKGEAFF; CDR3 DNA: TGTGCCAGCAGTCCCCAGAAGGGGGAAGCTTTCTTT
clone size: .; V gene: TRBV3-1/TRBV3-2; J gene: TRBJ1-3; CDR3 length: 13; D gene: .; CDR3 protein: CASSTKSVNTIYF; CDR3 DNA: TGTGCCAGCAGCACCAAATCGGTAAACACCATATATTTT
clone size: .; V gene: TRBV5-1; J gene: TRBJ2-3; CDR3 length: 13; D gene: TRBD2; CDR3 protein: CASSWSQRGDSYF; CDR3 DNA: TGCGCCAGCAGCTGGTCTCAGCGGGGGGATTCGTATTTT
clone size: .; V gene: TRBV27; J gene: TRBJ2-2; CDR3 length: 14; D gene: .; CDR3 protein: CASTSGWNTGELFF; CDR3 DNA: TGTGCCAGCACATCCGGGTGGAACACCGGGGAGCTGTTTTTT
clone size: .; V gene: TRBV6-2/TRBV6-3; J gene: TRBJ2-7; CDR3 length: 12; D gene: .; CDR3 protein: CASSLQSYEQYF; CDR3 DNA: TGTGCCAGCAGTTTACAGTCCTACGAGCAGTACTTC
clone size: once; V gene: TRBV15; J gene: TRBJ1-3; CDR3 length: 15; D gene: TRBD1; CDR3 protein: CATSRGTGSGNTIYF; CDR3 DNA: TGTGCCACCAGCAGGGGGACAGGCTCTGGAAACACCATATATTTT